The 10 T cell receptor beta chains below come from one sample, sequenced in a study of STAT5B mutations in CD4+ large granular lymphocyte leukemia (dated by TCRdb to between 2021 and 2022). The library was prepared using the immunoSEQ multiplex PCR assay. As stored in TCRdb, this immuneACCESS dataset retains in-frame rearrangements with V and J assigned. A fraction of the clones does not appear; measured against another copy, unresolved V genes explain less than half of the discrepancy, and the remainder lacks a known reason. This sample has approximately 31,000 clones in its table, and less than 75% of those were observed once. The leading ten clones occupy 1.5% to 2% of the sample. The material sequenced was CD4+ T cells from blood buffy coats. The source of these receptors is a human donor in good health.

This clone was counted only a few times. J is TRBJ2-3 and V is TRBV5-1; D perhaps matches TRBD1 (5 bases). V shed 0 bases and J shed 3 bases, with 11 bases lying between them. Germline loops: CDR1 SGHRS, CDR2 YFSETQ. CDR3 size: 15 residues. CDR3 DNA: TGCGCCAGCAGCTTGGAGGCGCAGGGTACAGATACGCAGTATTTT. Its protein product is CASSLEAQGTDTQYF.

This chain uses TRBV4-3 with TRBJ2-3, with TRBD2 identical over 8 bases. Germline CDR1 reads LGHNA; CDR2 reads YSLEER. Losses at the gene ends were 0 bases for V and 4 bases for J; bases not matched to a gene: 6. This CDR3 has 16 amino acids. DNA for the CDR3: TGCGCCAGCAGCCAAGACGCCGGGGGGGCCGCAGATACGCAGTATTTT. Its translation: CASSQDAGGAADTQYF.

The J gene is TRBJ1-3, the V gene TRBV19; D gene uncertain. V was shortened by 5 bases and J by 0 bases, with 8 bases between the two germline ends. Germline lookup yields CDR1 LNHDA and CDR2 SQIVND (reference sequence). The CDR3 is 14 amino acids. The DNA for the CDR3 is TGTGCCAGTAGTGTGCAGATCTCTGGAAACACCATATATTTT. It encodes CASSVQISGNTIYF.

CDR3: CASPGATKNIQYF. The CDR3, as DNA: TGCGCCAGCCCAGGGGCGACCAAAAACATTCAGTACTTC. The genes are TRBV10-1 and TRBJ2-4, with a possible D match to TRBD1 (6 bases). This CDR3 has 13 amino acids. Trimming took off 8 bases at V and 2 bases at J, with 10 bases between the two ends. The V gene's germline CDR1 is WNHNN and CDR2 SYGVQD (reference sequence).

This clone was seen once. The CDR3 sequence: CASRPRWGANSGNTIYF. For the CDR3, the DNA is TGTGCCAGCAGGCCCCGTTGGGGGGCGAACTCTGGAAACACCATATATTTT. The rearrangement links TRBV7-9 to TRBJ1-3; a weak D match, TRBD1 (6 bases). Germline assignment: CDR1 SEHNR and CDR2 FQNEAQ (reference sequence). The length of the CDR3 is 17 residues. Trimming stripped 6 bases from V and 0 bases from J, with 18 bases between. The full variable domain, rest sourced from reference TRBV7-9 and TRBJ1-3, is DTGVSQNPRHKITKRGQNVTFRCDPISEHNRLYWYRQTLGQGPEFLTYFQNEAQLEKSRLLSDRFSAERPKGSFSTLEIQRTEQGDSAMYLCASRPRWGANSGNTIYFGEGSWLTVV.

This clone was detected a few times. The chain links TRBV11-2 to TRBJ1-1; D ambiguous. Germline V gives CDR1 SGHAT, CDR2 FQNNGV. Between the trimmed V and J ends, which lost 5 bases and 5 bases, there was a span of 12 bases. CDR3 size: 13 residues. CDR3 in DNA: TGTGCCAGCAGCCCAACCTTTTCAACTGAAGCTTTCTTT. Translating it yields CASSPTFSTEAFF.

This rearrangement joins TRBV5-1 to TRBJ2-2; a possible D gene is TRBD1 (6 bases). CDR3 length: 16 residues. Trimming removed 2 bases from V and 0 bases from J, with 11 bases in between. Germline-derived CDR1 and CDR2 are SGHRS and YFSETQ. Written as DNA, the CDR3 is TGCGCCAGCAGCTTCGACAGGATATCGAACACCGGGGAGCTGTTTTTT. It specifies CASSFDRISNTGELFF.

This clone was picked up one time. The chain uses TRBV7-2 and TRBJ2-7; 9 nucleotides match TRBD1. V was clipped by 1 base and J by 3 bases; unmatched bases: 7. The CDR3 loop spans 16 amino acids. The germline CDR1 and CDR2 sequences are SGHTA and FQGNSA. CDR3 DNA sequence: TGTGCCAGCAGCTTAGGACGCCTGACAGGGGGCTACGAGCAGTACTTC. The encoded protein is CASSLGRLTGGYEQYF.

This chain joins TRBV4-1 and TRBJ2-5, with 14 bases identical to TRBD2. Germline loops: CDR1 MGHRA, CDR2 YSYEKL. V shed 4 bases and J 0 bases; nucleotides not matched to a gene: 19. The CDR3 has 22 residues. In DNA form, the CDR3 reads TGCGCCAGCAGCCCAAAAGCAATACGAGGGGGACTAGCGGGGGAGTACCAAGAGACCCAGTACTTC. Translated: CASSPKAIRGGLAGEYQETQYF.

This chain joins TRBV5-6 and TRBJ1-1; tentatively, D is TRBD1 (5 bases). Trimming took off 5 bases at V and 4 bases at J, with 12 bases between the two ends. CDR1 and CDR2 (germline): SGHDT, YYEEEE. CDR3 length: 13 amino acids. The CDR3 loop is CASRYQGSTEAFF. DNA for the CDR3: TGTGCCAGCAGGTATCAGGGATCCACTGAAGCTTTCTTT.